These 8 T cell receptor beta chains share one sample of origin, sequenced in a study of tumor and adjacent non-tumor tissue in lung cancer (dated by TCRdb to about 2018). Bulk unsorted tissue served as the source for RNA extraction, and RNA quality was assessed using a NanoDrop ND-1000 and an Agilent 2100. Library method: multiplex PCR. The instrument was an Illumina HiSeq 2500. Following protocols modified from ARM-PCR, the researchers constructed TCRbeta libraries through three rounds of nested PCR with primers (Table S4). In-frame beta chains were kept once TCRdb had trimmed the public reads at Q25 with fastp and called clones with MiXCR. Rows are unified per CDR3 protein, each entry keeping the most common DNA and genes. The sample table lists more than 85,000 distinct CDR3 sequences, roughly 80% of them with a count of one. The ten top clones hold more than 35% of the sample. Source material: lung tumor tissue. These receptor sequences come from a woman aged 60-75 years with non-small cell lung cancer.

A word on this clonotype: Without the conserved terminal phenylalanine or tryptophan, this CDR3 likely stems from a read error. This sequence joins TRBV20-1 and TRBJ2-2; 9 bases map to TRBD2. Germline V CDR1 and CDR2: DFQATT, SNEGSKA (reference sequence). This CDR3 has 18 residues. The CDR3 loop is CSASGGASGATNTGELFL. CDR3 DNA: TGCAGTGCTTCAGGGGGGGCTAGCGGGGCCACGAACACTGGGGAGCTGTTTTTG.

On this clonotype itself: One end of the junction is discordant with germline, which a read error may explain. The V call is TRBV4-3, the J call TRBJ2-1; the D is unclear. The CDR3 sequence is 17 residues long. Germline CDR1 and CDR2: LGHNA and YSLEER. CDR3 sequence (DNA): TGCGCCAGCAGCCAAGAAAAAACTCCCCCCCTCTACAATGGGCAGTTCTTC. Translating gives CASSQEKTPPLYNGQFF.

The chain carries TRBV5-6 and TRBJ2-1, with 8 bases fitting TRBD2. The CDR3 totals 15 residues. After removal of 5 bases from V and 2 bases from J, the junction contained 6 bases not matched to a gene. The V gene's germline CDR1 is SGHDT and CDR2 YYEEEE. This CDR3 is CASRVSGAPYNEQFF. The CDR3 region has the DNA TGTGCCAGCAGAGTTAGCGGGGCCCCCTACAATGAGCAGTTCTTC.

About this clonotype itself: The CDR3 ends on some other residue instead of the conserved phenylalanine or tryptophan, so this is likely a read error. The J gene is TRBJ2-1, the V gene TRBV20-1; TRBD2 is a possible D gene (5 bases). CDR1 is DFQATT, CDR2 SNEGSKA, per germline (reference sequence). V was clipped by 8 bases and J by 6 bases, with 11 bases between them. The CDR3 has 11 residues. CDR3 loop: CSQSSCNEQFL. The CDR3 region has the DNA TGCAGTCAGTCTAGCTGCAATGAGCAGTTCCTC.

This clonotype was detected only a few times. A much larger clonotype is one base distant, so this may be a read error. The CDR3 is CDSSDTDTQYF. The CDR3 bases are TGTGACAGCAGTGACACAGATACGCAGTATTTT. The V and J genes are TRBV6-1 and TRBJ2-3; D is ambiguous. CDR1 is MNHNS, CDR2 SASEGT, per germline. CDR3 length equals 11 residues.

The chain carries TRBV29-1 and TRBJ2-2; maybe TRBD1 (5 bases). In germline, CDR1 is SQVTM, CDR2 ANQGSEA. The CDR3 runs to 14 residues. The CDR3: CSVTRTTSTGELFF. The CDR3 nucleotides read TGCAGTGTTACAAGGACAACGAGCACCGGGGAGCTGTTTTTT.

To note about this clonotype: The junction departs from germline at one end; a sequencing error may be responsible. The chain links TRBV6-5 to TRBJ2-7; 8 positions match TRBD1. This CDR3 comprises 15 residues. From germline, CDR1 is MNHEY and CDR2 SVGAGI. CDR3 sequence reads: CPSAPDLDRGYEQYF. CDR3 DNA sequence: TGTCCCAGCGCACCTGACCTCGACAGGGGATACGAGCAGTACTTC.

Concerning this clonotype itself: The final CDR3 position lacks the conserved phenylalanine or tryptophan, pointing to a likely read error. The chain is built from TRBV11-1 and TRBJ2-2; 7 bases are shared with TRBD2. CDR3 length equals 17 residues. Germline CDR1 SGHAT, CDR2 FQDESV (reference sequence). The V gene end was trimmed by 5 bases and the J gene end by 4 bases; junction bases not matched to a gene: 13. The CDR3 is CASSLRLAGESTGELFL. CDR3 nucleotides: TGTGCCAGCAGCCTGCGACTTGCGGGAGAATCCACCGGGGAGCTGTTTCTT.